This T cell receptor beta chain was sequenced during a study of T cells in localized non-small cell lung cancer. Assay used: immunoSEQ multiplex PCR; TCRdb lists only in-frame clones, some missing. The table records about 1,000 clones, roughly 31% of them present only once. The CDR3 spans 14 residues. The germline gives CDR1 MNHGY, CDR2 SAAAGT. V was trimmed by 2 bases and J by 6 bases, leaving 13 bases between them. This clone showed up just a few times. The uninvolved lung lay at least 2 cm from the tumor margin and lacked atypia. This chain links TRBV6-8 with TRBJ1-1; no reliable D call. The source is a male donor older than 55 with stage II squamous cell lung carcinoma. The sequenced sample was normal lung tissue next to the tumor, obtained before any cancer treatment. This CDR3 is CASSYDFLGPEAFF. The CDR3 coding sequence is TGTGCCAGCAGTTACGACTTTCTAGGGCCTGAAGCTTTCTTT.